The TCR beta chain described here comes from a study of control samples from healthy donors and cancer patients. Repertoires were generated with immunoSEQ multiplex PCR, while TCRdb's copy carries only in-frame clones and drops some. The table records about 410,000 clones, around 90% of them present only once. CDR1 and CDR2 from the germline V gene are KGHSH and LQKENI. Deletions cut 3 bases from V and 7 bases from J, with 10 bases between. This CDR3 is 13 amino acids long. The sample was PBMCs. The TCR originated in a man aged 40-49 years with head and neck cancer. The gene calls are TRBV18 and TRBJ2-1; D unresolved. CDR3 sequence (DNA): TGTGCCAGCTCACCCGGCGGTAAGAATGAGCAGTTCTTC. Its translation: CASSPGGKNEQFF.